A single sample gave rise to the 2 T cell receptor beta chains below, sequenced in a study of T cell clonality in common variable immunodeficiency. Sequencing used immunoSEQ multiplex PCR; TCRdb keeps in-frame clones, though not all of them. The specimen has around 40,000 clones, none found just once. The sample was peripheral blood mononuclear cells. Source of these receptors: a person aged 18-69 years in good health.

In its sample, this clone was seen many times. The read comes to an end 3 residues before the CDR3 does, leaving the germline J gene to fill in the end. V and J are TRBV2 and TRBJ2-7; D is undetermined. The CDR3 is 14 amino acids. V was cut by 6 bases and J by 3 bases, with 15 bases left in between. CDR1 and CDR2 (germline): SNHLY, FYNNEI. CDR3 sequence reads: CASREQTGNYEQYF. The CDR3 bases that were read are TGTGCCAGCAGGGAACAGACTGGAAACTACGAG.

The CDR3 bases that were read are TGTGCCAGCAACGAAGCGGGGCACCTTAACTATGGC. This translates into CASNEAGHLNYG. The whole CDR3 region reads CASNEAGHLNYGYTF. The rearrangement links TRBV7-9 to TRBJ1-2; weak D call: TRBD1 (5 bases). The read halts 3 residues ahead of the CDR3 end, with the missing end drawn from the germline J gene. V lost 7 bases to trimming and J lost 1 base, with 16 bases between them. Germline V CDR1 and CDR2: SEHNR, FQNEAQ (reference sequence). CDR3 length: 15 residues.